The 25 T cell receptor beta chains listed next were all sequenced from one sample in a study of identical twins. TCRdb itself ran the 5' RACE reads through MiXCR, one entry per CDR3 protein. The table lists 650,000 to 750,000 distinct CDR3 sequences, less than 25% of them singletons. The sample was also linked to a second study, of T cells expressing NK-cell markers.

The specimen sequenced was PBMCs. These receptors all stem from a young woman in good health.

This clonotype has a handful of counts. The chain uses TRBV5-1 and TRBJ2-7; D is ambiguous. CDR1 and CDR2 (germline): SGHRS, YFSETQ. The CDR3 length is 16 residues. Between the trimmed V and J ends, which lost 0 bases and 0 bases, there was a span of 13 bases. The CDR3 DNA follows: TGCGCCAGCAGCTTGGTTACTGGGTCTCCCTCCTACGAGCAGTACTTC. Translation: CASSLVTGSPSYEQYF.

The rearrangement uses TRBV10-3 and TRBJ2-1; D might be TRBD1 or TRBD2, each matching 6 bases. The ends were cut back, 7 bases at V and 3 bases at J, with 16 bases in the middle. This CDR3 contains 15 residues. Germline-derived CDR1 and CDR2 are ENHRY and SYGVKD. The CDR3 loop is CAIMGTGAHYNEQFF. DNA of the CDR3: TGTGCCATCATGGGTACGGGGGCGCACTACAATGAGCAGTTCTTC.

At least ten counts were recorded for this clonotype. The rearrangement joins TRBV20-1 to TRBJ1-1, with unresolved D. The CDR3 spans 11 residues. V gave up 3 bases and J gave up 6 bases, with 8 bases separating them. The germline gives CDR1 DFQATT, CDR2 SNEGSKA (reference sequence). The CDR3 loop reads CSASGISEAFF. DNA of the CDR3: TGCAGTGCTAGTGGAATCTCTGAAGCTTTCTTT.

The chain links TRBV29-1 to TRBJ2-6; weak D call: TRBD2 (5 bases). The CDR3 contains 15 residues. The V end lost 5 bases, the J end lost 0 bases, and 11 bases lay between the germline ends. CDR1 is SQVTM and CDR2 is ANQGSEA in the germline V gene. CDR3 bases: TGCAGCGTTTACGGGAACCTCTCTGGGGCCAACGTCCTGACTTTC. Translation gives CSVYGNLSGANVLTF.

The rearrangement joins TRBV9 to TRBJ2-5, with 10 bases fitting TRBD1. Trimming cost V 3 bases and J 3 bases; bases outside gene matches: 2. The CDR3 has 14 amino acids. Germline loops: CDR1 SGDLS, CDR2 YYNGEE. This CDR3 is CASSATGGKETQYF. Here the CDR3 DNA reads TGTGCCAGCAGCGCGACAGGGGGCAAAGAGACCCAGTACTTC.

The chain uses TRBV20-1 and TRBJ2-3; 11 bases map to TRBD2. The V gene's germline CDR1 is DFQATT and CDR2 SNEGSKA (reference sequence). After removal of 3 bases from V and 8 bases from J, the junction contained 13 bases not matched to a gene. The CDR3 consists of 16 residues. The DNA of the CDR3 is TGCAGTGCTAGCGACCACGGACTAGCGGGTCGGTTTACGCAGTATTTT. Translated: CSASDHGLAGRFTQYF.

This clonotype was seen only a few times. This chain links TRBV4-3 with TRBJ2-1; 9 bases agree with TRBD2. Trimming removed 0 bases from V and 4 bases from J; junction bases left unmatched: 7. Germline V gene sequence: CDR1 LGHNA, CDR2 YSLEER. The CDR3 spans 17 residues. CDR3 residues: CASSQDLASGVYNEQFF. The CDR3, as DNA: TGCGCCAGCAGCCAAGACCTGGCTAGCGGGGTGTACAATGAGCAGTTCTTC.

This clonotype came up many times. The rearrangement joins TRBV4-2 to TRBJ2-1; no clear D gene. The CDR3 length is 15 residues. In germline, CDR1 is LGHNA, CDR2 YNFKEQ. Trimming removed 1 base from V and 0 bases from J, with 7 bases in between. The chain's CDR3 is CASSQGPSSYNEQFF. CDR3 nucleotide sequence: TGTGCCAGCAGCCAAGGCCCCAGCTCCTACAATGAGCAGTTCTTC.

The J gene is TRBJ2-1, the V gene TRBV6-1; maybe TRBD2 (6 bases). CDR1 is MNHNS, CDR2 SASEGT, per germline. The CDR3 sequence is 15 residues long. V was clipped by 6 bases and J by 5 bases, with 17 bases between them. This CDR3 reads CASSPPWEAHNEQFF. The CDR3 DNA follows: TGTGCCAGCAGCCCACCTTGGGAGGCCCACAATGAGCAGTTCTTC.

This clonotype was picked up many times. The chain recombines TRBV12-3 or TRBV12-4 with TRBJ1-3; D gene uncertain. The CDR3 has 14 amino acids. V was shortened by 2 bases and J by 1 base, with 6 bases between the two germline ends. The CDR3: CASSLSGSGNTIYF. Here the CDR3 DNA reads TGTGCCAGCAGTTTAAGCGGGTCTGGAAACACCATATATTTT.

In this sample, this clonotype turned up a few times. The chain is built from TRBV12-3 or TRBV12-4 and TRBJ2-2; D gene ambiguous. V was trimmed by 6 bases and J by 6 bases, leaving 14 bases between them. The CDR3 is 14 amino acids. CDR3 residues: CASSPGVGAGELFF. The DNA of the CDR3 is TGTGCCAGCAGCCCCGGTGTTGGGGCCGGGGAGCTGTTTTTT.

This chain joins TRBV7-9 and TRBJ2-7; 7 bases align to TRBD1. Germline loops: CDR1 SEHNR, CDR2 FQNEAQ (reference sequence). CDR3 length equals 16 residues. V was clipped by 3 bases and J by 3 bases; unmatched bases: 11. The CDR3 DNA reads as TGTGCCAGCAGCTTTACCTTGACAGGGACCAACTACGAGCAGTACTTC. It is translated as CASSFTLTGTNYEQYF. Supplemented by reference TRBV7-9 and TRBJ2-7, the full variable domain reads DTGVSQNPRHKITKRGQNVTFRCDPISEHNRLYWYRQTLGQGPEFLTYFQNEAQLEKSRLLSDRFSAERPKGSFSTLEIQRTEQGDSAMYLCASSFTLTGTNYEQYFGPGTRLTVT.

The V call is TRBV3-1, the J call TRBJ2-5; 14 bases are a match to TRBD2. V shed 3 bases and J 6 bases; nucleotides not matched to a gene: 9. The V gene's germline CDR1 is LGHDT and CDR2 YNNKEL (reference sequence). This CDR3 is built from 17 residues. DNA of the CDR3: TGTGCCAGCAGCCACGGCGCCGGGACTAGCGGGAGCAAGACCCAGTACTTC. Protein: CASSHGAGTSGSKTQYF.

V is TRBV19 and J is TRBJ2-1; 8 nucleotides align to TRBD2. CDR1 LNHDA and CDR2 SQIVND come from the germline V gene (reference sequence). V lost 5 bases and J lost 6; bases outside the gene matches: 9. The CDR3 consists of 15 residues. The CDR3 sequence is CASSERGGRGNEQFF. The CDR3 nucleotides read TGTGCCAGTAGTGAACGGGGGGGCCGGGGCAATGAGCAGTTCTTC.

This clonotype was seen many times. V gene TRBV9 combines with J gene TRBJ1-2; 11 bases map to TRBD1. The CDR3 extends over 15 amino acids. Trimming took 3 bases from V and 5 from J; bases not matched to a gene: 6. Germline V CDR1 and CDR2: SGDLS, YYNGEE. CDR3 residues: CASSAGTGGIYGYTF. The DNA for the CDR3 is TGTGCCAGCAGCGCCGGGACAGGGGGAATTTATGGCTACACCTTC. The full variable domain, its missing parts supplied by reference TRBV9 and TRBJ1-2, is DSGVTQTPKHLITATGQRVTLRCSPRSGDLSVYWYQQSLDQGLQFLIQYYNGEERAKGNILERFSAQQFPDLHSELNLSSLELGDSALYFCASSAGTGGIYGYTFGSGTRLTVV.

In its sample, this clonotype was seen a few times. CDR3 DNA sequence: TGTGCCAGCAGCTTATCAGTTTCGGATGAGCAGTTCTTC. Translation: CASSLSVSDEQFF. J is TRBJ2-1 and V is TRBV7-9; D is ambiguous. Trimming pared 2 bases from V and 8 bases from J, leaving 10 bases between. CDR1 and CDR2 (germline): SEHNR, FQNEAQ (reference sequence). The CDR3 sequence is 13 residues long. Filled out from reference TRBV7-9 and TRBJ2-1, the complete variable domain reads DTGVSQNPRHKITKRGQNVTFRCDPISEHNRLYWYRQTLGQGPEFLTYFQNEAQLEKSRLLSDRFSAERPKGSFSTLEIQRTEQGDSAMYLCASSLSVSDEQFFGPGTRLTVL.

Here the CDR3 DNA reads TGTGCCAGCAGCCAAGCTGCCGGGACTAGCAACGAGCAGTACTTC. Translating it yields CASSQAAGTSNEQYF. This chain links TRBV3-1 with TRBJ2-7; 9 nucleotides align to TRBD2. Germline CDR1 and CDR2: LGHDT and YNNKEL (reference sequence). The CDR3 has 15 amino acids. The V gene end was trimmed by 1 base and the J gene end by 5 bases; junction bases not matched to a gene: 6.

This clonotype was seen more than once but under ten times. The rearrangement joins TRBV4-3 to TRBJ2-3, with unresolved D. CDR1 is LGHNA, CDR2 YSLEER, per germline. Trimming removed 4 bases at V and 2 bases at J, with 10 bases between. The CDR3 covers 14 residues. The CDR3 DNA is TGCGCCAGCAGCCGGCGAAAAAACACAGATACGCAGTATTTT. This codes for CASSRRKNTDTQYF.

There are a few counts of this clonotype. The chain recombines TRBV29-1 with TRBJ2-7; D unresolved. Germline assignment: CDR1 SQVTM and CDR2 ANQGSEA. V was clipped by 4 bases and J by 2 bases, with 9 bases between them. The CDR3 loop spans 12 amino acids. The CDR3 region is CSVATTPYEQYF. CDR3 sequence (DNA): TGCAGCGTTGCCACTACTCCCTACGAGCAGTACTTC.

This clonotype was recorded a few times. The chain has TRBV6-1 and TRBJ2-5; 8 bases agree with TRBD1. CDR1 and CDR2 from the germline V gene are MNHNS and SASEGT. There are 14 residues in the CDR3. Unmatched junction bases numbered 7, after V lost 5 bases and J lost 5 bases. CDR3 nucleotide sequence: TGTGCCAGCAGTCCCCGGGACAGGTGGGAGACCCAGTACTTC. This encodes CASSPRDRWETQYF.

This clonotype was found a few times. This sequence joins TRBV10-3 and TRBJ2-7; the match to TRBD2 covers 8 bases. CDR3 size: 14 residues. V lost 0 bases to trimming and J lost 3 bases; unmatched junction nucleotides: 1. CDR1 is ENHRY and CDR2 is SYGVKD in the germline V gene. The CDR3 reads CAISESSGVYEQYF. The CDR3 DNA is TGTGCCATCAGTGAGTCTAGCGGGGTCTACGAGCAGTACTTC.

This clonotype has a handful of counts. The chain recombines TRBV5-5 with TRBJ2-7, with 7 bases lining up with TRBD2. Germline CDR1 SGHKS, CDR2 YYEKEE (reference sequence). CDR3 size: 14 residues. V shed 4 bases and J 5 bases; nucleotides not matched to a gene: 9. As DNA, the CDR3 is TGTGCCAGCAGCCCGGGGGGTAGCAGGAACGAGCAGTACTTC. It specifies CASSPGGSRNEQYF.

J is TRBJ2-7 and V is TRBV5-1; D may be TRBD2 (5 bases). This CDR3 region has 14 residues. Trimming took off 6 bases at V and 4 bases at J, with 17 bases between the two ends. CDR1 and CDR2 from the germline V gene are SGHRS and YFSETQ. CDR3 region: CASTPFRRTYEQYF. The CDR3 region has the DNA TGCGCCAGCACCCCGTTCCGGAGGACGTACGAGCAGTACTTC. The whole variable domain, remainder taken from reference TRBV5-1 and TRBJ2-7, is KAGVTQTPRYLIKTRGQQVTLSCSPISGHRSVSWYQQTPGQGLQFLFEYFSETQRNKGNFPGRFSGRQFSNSRSEMNVSTLELGDSALYLCASTPFRRTYEQYFGPGTRLTVT.

A few counts support this clonotype. CDR3 residues: CASSQVVRGANVLTF. Written as DNA, the CDR3 is TGCGCCAGCAGCCAGGTTGTCAGAGGGGCCAACGTCCTGACTTTC. The chain is built from TRBV5-1 and TRBJ2-6; D not resolved. The germline gives CDR1 SGHRS, CDR2 YFSETQ. The CDR3 extends over 15 amino acids. Trimming pared 4 bases from V and 4 bases from J, leaving 12 bases between.

The chain has TRBV19 and TRBJ2-7; D is possibly TRBD1 (5 bases). The germline gives CDR1 LNHDA, CDR2 SQIVND (reference sequence). CDR3 size: 12 residues. The CDR3 DNA follows: TGTGCTTCGATGGACATGTCCTACGAGCAGTACTTC. Amino acids: CASMDMSYEQYF.